The 23 T cell receptor beta chains reported below all come from one sample, sequenced in a study of blood T cell repertoires in COVID-19. Using immunoSEQ multiplex PCR, the repertoire was profiled, and TCRdb retains in-frame clones only, with some absent. The sample lists approximately 96,000 clones, roughly 80% occurring once. Material: peripheral blood. The receptors originated from a woman older than 75 with acute or convalescent COVID-19.

In regard to this clone: The junction differs from germline at one of its ends, possibly a read error. The V gene is TRBV9, the J gene TRBJ2-5; D gene ambiguous. CDR3 size: 15 residues. Germline CDR1 and CDR2: SGDLS and YYNGEE. CDR3 bases: TGTGCCAGCACCGTAGGTGGCGGCTTACGGGAGACCCAGTACTTC. This gives the protein CASTVGGGLRETQYF.

This clone was seen only a few times. The rearrangement links TRBV14 to TRBJ2-1; TRBD1 might be the D (6 bases). Germline assignment: CDR1 SGHDN and CDR2 FVKESK. There are 15 residues in the CDR3. V was shortened by 6 bases and J by 7 bases, with 19 bases between the two germline ends. Here the CDR3 DNA reads TGTGCCAGCAGACCAACTCGTGGGGGCAAGAATGAGCAGTTCTTC. Protein product: CASRPTRGGKNEQFF.

This chain uses TRBV27 with TRBJ1-1, with 7 positions matching TRBD1. CDR1 is MNHEY, CDR2 SMNVEV, per germline (reference sequence). This CDR3 has 15 amino acids. J was trimmed by 2 bases and V by 4 bases; bases with no gene match: 7. The CDR3 DNA reads as TGTGCCAGCAGTTCACAGGGGACGTATAACACTGAAGCTTTCTTT. It yields the protein CASSSQGTYNTEAFF.

This sequence joins TRBV3-1 (or the pseudogene TRBV3-2) and TRBJ2-6; D is uncertain. The CDR3 covers 16 residues. Per germline, CDR1 LGHDT and CDR2 YNNKEL (reference sequence). Trimming pared 0 bases from V and 0 bases from J, leaving 6 bases between. DNA for the CDR3: TGTGCCAGCAGCCAAGACACGAGCTCTGGGGCCAACGTCCTGACTTTC. It translates to CASSQDTSSGANVLTF.

This clone was counted between two and nine times. This sequence joins TRBV10-3 and TRBJ1-1; 7 bases line up with TRBD1. Unmatched junction bases numbered 4, after V lost 5 bases and J lost 1 base. The germline gives CDR1 ENHRY, CDR2 SYGVKD. This CDR3 comprises 14 residues. The CDR3 sequence: CAISPGQWNTEAFF. CDR3 DNA sequence: TGTGCCATCAGTCCGGGACAGTGGAACACTGAAGCTTTCTTT.

On this clone: The sample carries other DNA sequences with the same CDR3. V gene TRBV5-4 combines with J gene TRBJ2-5; tentative D call: TRBD2 (6 bases). The length of the CDR3 is 12 residues. Germline values: CDR1 SGHNT, CDR2 YYREEE (reference sequence). Trimming cost V 4 bases and J 5 bases, with 9 bases left between them. The CDR3 DNA is TGTGCCAGCAGCCGGGACTCGGAGACCCAGTACTTC. Residues: CASSRDSETQYF.

This clone was seen a single time. The chain combines TRBV2 with TRBJ1-1; possibly TRBD1 for D (6 bases). V was pared by 8 bases and J by 2 bases, with 9 bases between. CDR3 length: 12 amino acids. Germline CDR1 reads SNHLY; CDR2 reads FYNNEI. Written as DNA, the CDR3 is TGTGCCAGCGGGGGACAAAACACTGAAGCTTTCTTT. Amino acid sequence: CASGGQNTEAFF.

The J gene is TRBJ2-6, the V gene TRBV6-1; TRBD1 might be the D (5 bases). V shed 1 base and J shed 0 bases, with 10 bases lying between them. Germline CDR1 MNHNS, CDR2 SASEGT. The CDR3 is 17 residues long. Here the CDR3 DNA reads TGTGCCAGCAGTGAAGGACAGTCTGGCTCTGGGGCCAACGTCCTGACTTTC. Its translation: CASSEGQSGSGANVLTF.

The rearrangement links TRBV6-5 to TRBJ2-7; perhaps TRBD2 as D (6 bases). CDR1 is MNHEY and CDR2 is SVGAGI in the germline V gene. CDR3 length equals 12 residues. V lost 7 bases and J 4 bases, leaving 11 bases between the germline ends. This CDR3 reads CASTARGYEQYV. The CDR3 DNA reads as TGTGCCAGCACCGCCCGGGGGTACGAGCAGTACGTC.

V is TRBV2 and J is TRBJ1-5; D uncertain. This CDR3 is built from 17 residues. V lost 4 bases and J 1 base, leaving 17 bases between the germline ends. CDR1 SNHLY and CDR2 FYNNEI come from the germline V gene. CDR3 in DNA: TGTGCCAGCAGTGCCAGGTCCAGTTTCCCAAGCAATCAGCCCCAGCATTTT. This encodes CASSARSSFPSNQPQHF.

This clone was counted a few times. V gene TRBV10-3 combines with J gene TRBJ1-1, with 8 bases fitting TRBD1. This CDR3 spans 13 amino acids. With 9 bases clipped from V and 0 bases from J, the junction kept 3 bases outside the gene matches. CDR1 and CDR2 (germline): ENHRY, SYGVKD. The CDR3 loop is CAIRTGMNTEAFF. In nucleotides, the CDR3 is TGTGCCATTCGGACAGGGATGAACACTGAAGCTTTCTTT.

In its sample, this clone was seen once. This chain connects TRBV7-2 to TRBJ1-1, with 7 bases matching TRBD1. V gave up 5 bases and J gave up 0 bases; unmatched junction bases: 6. The germline V gene has CDR1 SGHTA and CDR2 FQGNSA. The CDR3 has 15 amino acids. CDR3 nucleotides: TGTGCCAGCAGCGCGACAGGGCTCATGAACACTGAAGCTTTCTTT. Translated, it gives CASSATGLMNTEAFF.

The chain couples TRBV5-1 to TRBJ1-1, with D possibly being TRBD1 (5 bases). The CDR3 extends over 16 amino acids. V was cut by 4 bases and J by 1 base, with 17 bases left in between. Germline assignment: CDR1 SGHRS and CDR2 YFSETQ. The CDR3 protein is CASSPGHGGSNTEAFF. In DNA, the CDR3 is TGCGCCAGCAGCCCCGGGCATGGGGGGTCGAACACTGAAGCTTTCTTT.

The chain uses TRBV7-9 and TRBJ1-2; 7 nucleotides line up with TRBD1. Germline lookup yields CDR1 SEHNR and CDR2 FQNEAQ (reference sequence). Trimming cost V 3 bases and J 4 bases; bases outside gene matches: 2. This CDR3 has 13 amino acids. In DNA form, the CDR3 reads TGTGCCAGCAGCTTGGGACAGATCTATGGCTACACCTTC. Translated, it gives CASSLGQIYGYTF.

The J gene is TRBJ2-3, the V gene TRBV7-8; D is perhaps TRBD1 (6 bases). The CDR3 sequence is 16 residues long. CDR1 SGHVS and CDR2 FQNEAQ come from the germline V gene. V lost 0 bases, J lost 1 base, and 11 bases lay in between. CDR3 DNA: TGTGCCAGCAGCTTAGCGGTCCCAGGGGGCACAGATACGCAGTATTTT. It encodes CASSLAVPGGTDTQYF.

This clone was detected only once. The rearrangement links TRBV4-1 to TRBJ2-1; 8 bases fit TRBD1. The CDR3 has 15 amino acids. The V segment lost 5 bases and the J segment 4 bases; nucleotides outside the gene matches: 7. Germline V lookup: CDR1 MGHRA, CDR2 YSYEKL. For the CDR3, the DNA is TGCGCCAGCAGCGGACCCGGGACAGGTTACAATGAGCAGTTCTTC. Amino acid sequence: CASSGPGTGYNEQFF.

The chain carries TRBV2 and TRBJ2-4, with D possibly TRBD1 on 6 matching bases. The germline V gene encodes CDR1 SNHLY and CDR2 FYNNEI. CDR3 length: 15 amino acids. Deletions cut 6 bases from V and 3 bases from J, with 15 bases between. The CDR3 protein is CASRETTGGKNIQYF. CDR3 coding DNA: TGTGCCAGCAGGGAGACGACAGGTGGCAAAAACATTCAGTACTTC.

The CDR3 reads CASSQGRGTGGAGGNTIYF. CDR3 in DNA: TGTGCCAGCAGCCAAGGCCGGGGGACAGGGGGCGCGGGGGGAAACACCATATATTTT. V gene TRBV4-2 combines with J gene TRBJ1-3, with 12 bases matching TRBD1. Germline CDR1 reads LGHNA; CDR2 reads YNFKEQ. The CDR3 totals 19 residues. V was pared by 1 base and J by 4 bases, with 11 bases of the junction left unmatched.

This rearrangement joins TRBV5-4 to TRBJ2-5; D call uncertain. CDR3 size: 15 residues. Germline V gives CDR1 SGHNT, CDR2 YYREEE (reference sequence). V dropped 4 bases and J dropped 0 bases, with 13 bases sitting between them. DNA of the CDR3: TGTGCCAGCAGCCCGTCGTCCAGAAACCAAGAGACCCAGTACTTC. It translates to CASSPSSRNQETQYF.

CDR3 in amino acids: CATSKGTELDEAFF. The CDR3 coding sequence is TGTGCCACCTCGAAGGGGACAGAACTGGATGAAGCTTTCTTT. The chain carries TRBV7-8 and TRBJ1-1; 7 bases are shared with TRBD1. The trim removed 10 bases at V and 7 bases at J, leaving 15 bases unmatched. Germline CDR1 SGHVS, CDR2 FQNEAQ. The CDR3 covers 14 residues.

The V call is TRBV24-1, the J call TRBJ2-1, with D tentatively TRBD1 (5 bases). Trimming stripped 7 bases from V and 4 bases from J, with 16 bases between. This CDR3 is built from 15 residues. Germline assignment: CDR1 KGHDR and CDR2 SFDVKD. CDR3 DNA sequence: TGTGCCACCAGACCCACCGGACAAGGGTACAATGAGCAGTTCTTC. Its translation is CATRPTGQGYNEQFF.

This clone came up a few times. The chain combines TRBV2 with TRBJ2-7, with TRBD1 matching 10 bases. CDR1 and CDR2 from the germline V gene are SNHLY and FYNNEI. This CDR3 spans 14 amino acids. V shed 3 bases and J 3 bases; nucleotides not matched to a gene: 2. CDR3 protein: CASSDWDRGYEQYV. The CDR3 DNA reads as TGTGCCAGCAGTGATTGGGACAGGGGCTACGAGCAGTACGTC.

The chain carries TRBV28 and TRBJ2-7; unclear D gene. Germline V gene data show CDR1 as MDHEN and CDR2 as SYDVKM. This CDR3 comprises 12 residues. The V and J ends lost 8 bases and 3 bases respectively, with 11 bases between them. The chain's CDR3 is CASGSYSYEQYF. Written as DNA, the CDR3 is TGTGCCAGCGGATCCTACAGCTACGAGCAGTACTTC.